This is a list of T cell receptor beta chains from one sample in a study of lymphopenia after photon versus proton radiotherapy. Repertoires were generated with immunoSEQ multiplex PCR, while TCRdb's copy carries only in-frame clones and drops some. The table lists more than 45,000 clones, approximately 84% of them singletons. The sample here was peripheral blood, taken from a patient treated with proton-based radiotherapy. These receptors all stem from a man aged 55 to 70 with pancreatic cancer. Each CDR3 is given with its conserved first and last residue. A D gene is named only where the DNA matches it firmly. Only some rows state a clone size, as once, few, many or a class for expanded clones.

clone size	D gene	J gene	V gene	CDR3 protein	CDR3 DNA
.	TRBD1	TRBJ2-5	TRBV30	CAWVGQGRETQYF	TGTGCCTGGGTGGGACAGGGCCGGGAGACCCAGTACTTC
.	.	TRBJ2-7	TRBV5-6	CASSLLVGAYEQYF	TGTGCCAGCAGCCTCTTAGTGGGCGCCTACGAGCAGTACTTC
.	.	TRBJ2-1	TRBV21-1	CAGGGSNEQFF	TGTGCCGGAGGGGGGAGTAATGAGCAGTTCTTC
.	.	TRBJ2-5	TRBV15	CATSSGGPQDTQYF	TGTGCCACCAGCAGTGGGGGGCCCCAGGACACCCAGTACTTC
.	TRBD1	TRBJ2-6	TRBV23-1	CASSRDRGIGANVLTF	TGCGCCAGCAGTCGGGACAGGGGGATCGGGGCCAACGTCCTGACTTTC
.	TRBD1	TRBJ2-1	TRBV5-5	CASLRQVGTGTYNEQFF	TGTGCCAGCCTACGACAAGTCGGGACAGGGACTTACAATGAGCAGTTCTTC
.	TRBD2	TRBJ2-3	TRBV11-1	CASSPTLAGSTDTQYF	TGTGCCAGCAGCCCTACACTAGCGGGAAGTACAGATACGCAGTATTTT
.	.	TRBJ2-1	TRBV19	CASSMRRVNSYNEQFF	TGTGCCAGTAGTATGAGGCGGGTGAACTCCTACAATGAGCAGTTCTTC
.	TRBD1	TRBJ1-1	TRBV5-4	CASSPPGQALYSNTEAFF	TGTGCCAGCAGCCCCCCAGGACAGGCCCTTTATTCGAACACTGAAGCTTTCTTT
once	.	TRBJ2-5	TRBV11-2	CASSLEGLGTQYF	TGTGCCAGCAGCTTAGAGGGGCTAGGGACCCAGTACTTC
.	.	TRBJ2-1	TRBV6-5	CASSYSNVRNEQFF	TGTGCCAGCAGTTACTCGAATGTGCGCAATGAGCAGTTCTTC
once	.	TRBJ1-1	TRBV20-1	CSVVVGTEAFF	TGCAGCGTAGTGGTCGGAACTGAAGCTTTCTTT
.	TRBD1	TRBJ1-4	TRBV7-9	CASSFGGTGESEKLFF	TGTGCCAGCAGCTTTGGGGGGACAGGGGAGTCTGAAAAACTGTTTTTT
few	.	TRBJ2-3	TRBV5-4	CASSFGLRSDTQYF	TGTGCCAGCAGCTTTGGACTACGATCAGATACGCAGTATTTT
.	TRBD1	TRBJ2-7	TRBV5-1	CASSLGITGGPPYEQYF	TGCGCCAGCAGCTTGGGGATTACAGGGGGCCCCCCTTACGAGCAGTACTTC
.	TRBD2	TRBJ2-2	TRBV7-8	CASSPRTSGGGTGELFF	TGTGCCAGCAGCCCCCGGACTAGCGGAGGGGGCACCGGGGAGCTGTTTTTT
once	.	TRBJ1-5	TRBV6-6	CASSRQESDQPQHF	TGTGCCAGCAGTAGACAAGAGAGCGATCAGCCCCAGCATTTT
.	.	TRBJ2-3	TRBV5-5	CASRSGLQGVDTQYF	TGTGCCAGCAGGTCGGGACTGCAAGGGGTTGATACGCAGTATTTT
.	TRBD1	TRBJ2-1	TRBV4-1	CASSQYLRQGAEQFF	TGCGCCAGCAGCCAATACCTTAGACAGGGGGCTGAGCAGTTCTTC
.	.	TRBJ1-5	TRBV23-1	CASHKPVNRVGRLTQHF	TGCGCCAGTCACAAACCGGTCAATCGGGTAGGGCGGCTGACCCAGCATTTT
.	.	TRBJ2-3	TRBV19	CASSIWDFTDTQYF	TGTGCCAGTAGTATTTGGGACTTCACAGATACGCAGTATTTT
.	.	TRBJ2-2	TRBV10-2	CASSGGRGTGELFF	TGCGCCAGCAGTGGAGGGAGGGGGACCGGGGAGCTGTTTTTT
.	.	TRBJ2-7	TRBV7-9	CASSLERVAYEQYF	TGTGCCAGCAGCTTAGAGCGGGTAGCCTACGAGCAGTACTTC
.	.	TRBJ2-7	TRBV11-3	CASSLRRAGPTYEQYF	TGTGCCAGCAGCTTGAGGAGGGCAGGGCCGACCTACGAGCAGTACTTC
.	TRBD1	TRBJ2-7	TRBV6-5	CASTRMGQSYEQYF	TGTGCCAGCACCAGAATGGGACAGTCCTACGAGCAGTACTTC
.	TRBD2	TRBJ2-2	TRBV7-3	CASSSFARGGRADTGELFF	TGTGCCAGCAGTTCCTTCGCCCGGGGCGGGAGGGCAGACACCGGGGAGCTGTTTTTT
.	.	TRBJ2-5	TRBV29-1	CSVEGHHQETQYF	TGCAGCGTTGAAGGACACCACCAAGAGACCCAGTACTTC
few	.	TRBJ2-2	TRBV6-4	CASSPGPQGAGELFF	TGTGCCAGCAGCCCGGGCCCCCAAGGGGCCGGGGAGCTGTTTTTT
.	TRBD1	TRBJ1-4	TRBV28	CASSPGQGPEKLFF	TGTGCCAGCAGCCCGGGACAGGGTCCTGAAAAACTGTTTTTT
.	.	TRBJ1-2	TRBV6-5	CASSYSVGRTNYGYTF	TGTGCCAGCAGTTACTCGGTTGGCAGAACTAACTATGGCTACACCTTC
once	.	TRBJ2-1	TRBV7-4	CASSSQQEVGEGVYNEQFF	TGTGCCAGCAGCTCCCAACAAGAGGTGGGTGAGGGGGTCTACAATGAGCAGTTCTTC
.	.	TRBJ1-1	TRBV30	CAWSIRGTNTEAFF	TGTGCCTGGAGTATCAGGGGCACGAACACTGAAGCTTTCTTT
.	TRBD2	TRBJ2-3	TRBV4-2	CASSQVLNSGRDTDTQYF	TGTGCCAGCAGCCAAGTCTTAAATAGCGGGAGGGACACAGATACGCAGTATTTT
.	.	TRBJ2-7	TRBV7-8	CASSFGGPSYGQYF	TGTGCCAGCAGCTTCGGGGGACCGTCCTACGGGCAGTACTTC
few	.	TRBJ2-1	TRBV6-6	CATKFFSGSSYNEQFF	TGTGCCACCAAGTTCTTTTCCGGGTCCTCCTACAATGAGCAGTTCTTC
.	.	TRBJ2-6	TRBV30	CAWSVIWRANVLTF	TGTGCCTGGAGTGTAATCTGGAGGGCCAACGTCCTGACTTTC
.	.	TRBJ1-3	TRBV30	CAWADSISGNTIYF	TGTGCCTGGGCCGACAGTATCTCTGGAAACACCATATATTTT
.	.	TRBJ2-7	TRBV11-3	CASSLEMSYEQYF	TGTGCCAGCAGCCTCGAGATGAGCTACGAGCAGTACTTC
.	.	TRBJ2-1	TRBV11-3	CASADREQFF	TGTGCCAGCGCAGACCGTGAGCAGTTCTTC
once	.	TRBJ1-5	TRBV6-5	CASSPQGSNQPQHF	TGTGCCAGCAGTCCTCAGGGGAGCAATCAGCCCCAGCATTTT
.	TRBD1	TRBJ1-3	TRBV7-6	CASSWGTDSPRGAIYF	TGTGCCAGCAGCTGGGGGACAGATTCACCCCGAGGCGCCATATATTTT
once	TRBD1	TRBJ2-5	TRBV2	CASRKTGTGREETQYF	TGTGCCAGCAGGAAAACCGGGACAGGGAGGGAAGAGACCCAGTACTTC